This TCR beta chain was obtained from a study of OX40 agonist ivuxolimab in advanced cancers. Whole-study findings and limits: CD4+ T cells averaged fewer expanded clones than CD8+ T cells.

This CDR3 comprises 15 residues. The germline V gene has CDR1 MNHNY and CDR2 SVGAGI (reference sequence). V was clipped by 2 bases and J by 2 bases, with 10 bases between them. As regards this clone: Its antigen remains unknown.

Measured with immunoSEQ multiplex PCR; TCRdb has only the in-frame clones, and not every one. The table lists around 97,000 clones, 80% to 90% of them singletons. The V gene is TRBV6-6, the J gene TRBJ2-1; D could derive from TRBD1 or TRBD2 (5 bases each). The starting material was CD4+ or CD8+ T cells sorted from blood, obtained in a trial of the OX40 agonist ivuxolimab. The receptor comes from an adult with an advanced solid tumor such as melanoma, head and neck, liver or kidney cancer. The CDR3, as DNA: TGTGCCAGCAGTTACGCAGGGAGTACCTACAATGAGCAGTTCTTC. This codes for CASSYAGSTYNEQFF.